This T cell receptor (beta chain) was observed in a study of a mutant IDH1 vaccine in newly diagnosed glioma. Overall study: Earlier care involved radiotherapy, temozolomide, or both, and the majority received both.

Assay used: immunoSEQ multiplex PCR; TCRdb lists only in-frame clones, some missing. This table holds about 40,000 clones, about nine tenths found once. The time point denotes: week 5, during vaccination. Every vaccination contained 300 ug of the mutant IDH1 20-mer peptide and was paired with topical imiquimod. New WHO grade 3 or 4 IDH1-mutant, ATRX-lost astrocytomas were present in all donors. In regard to this clone: What it binds is not known.

Germline V CDR1 and CDR2: SGDLS, YYNGEE. Trimming left V 0 bases short and J 5 bases short, with 10 bases between. The CDR3 length is 14 residues. Study observations and caveats: Among top peripheral T cell clonotypes, changes seemed unrelated to pseudoprogression.

The source material was PBMCs, sampled from a glioma patient whose treatment included an IDH1 peptide vaccine. The rearrangement joins TRBV9 to TRBJ2-3; the D gene is possibly TRBD2 (6 bases). The source is a man aged 50-59 years with glioma. CDR3: CASSVGGDRDTQYF. In DNA, the CDR3 is TGTGCCAGCAGCGTAGGCGGGGACCGAGATACGCAGTATTTT.